This note documents a single TCR beta chain sequence. Its antigen is currently unknown. CDR1 is SGHTA and CDR2 is FQGNSA in the germline V gene. Trimming cost V 2 bases and J 2 bases, with 10 bases left between them. The CDR3 loop spans 14 amino acids. This sample stems from a study of blood T cells in healthy people across ages. Study summary: Capturing about one barcoded beta molecule per two T cells was achieved by template switching.

General observations from the study: Expanded clonotype shifts may have been confounded, as the donors had an unknown CMV status.

Collection of approximately 9.3 milliliters of peripheral blood was performed for each donor. Per-sample PBMC isolation yielded at least 6 million cells. Alongside a J-beta primer mix, a sample-barcoded 5' primer served in a second PCR lasting roughly 7 to 11 cycles. TCRdb passed the 5' RACE reads through MiXCR, listing each CDR3 protein once. The table has roughly 500,000 distinct CDR3 sequences, roughly a quarter seen once; the top ten hold less than 20%. The sequenced sample was blood. The chain recombines TRBV7-2 with TRBJ2-7; D perhaps matches TRBD1 (5 bases). This receptor was taken from a woman aged 65 to 85 in good health. CDR3 amino acids: CASSLQRGAYEQYF. The DNA of the CDR3 is TGTGCCAGCAGCTTACAAAGGGGCGCCTACGAGCAGTACTTC.